This TCR beta chain was sequenced during a study of blood T cells in healthy people across ages. The germline V gene encodes CDR1 MNHEY and CDR2 SVGAGI. The CDR3 is 15 residues long. V was clipped by 5 bases and J by 3 bases, with 17 bases between them. In this sample, this clonotype turned up many times. For the second PCR, which ran for 7 to 11 cycles, a sample-barcoded 5' primer and a J-beta primer mix were used. TCRdb ran MiXCR on the 5' RACE reads and lists one entry per CDR3 protein. The sample lists 630,000 or so distinct CDR3 sequences; about 30% were seen once. This chain links TRBV6-5 with TRBJ2-7; D tentatively reads TRBD1 or TRBD2 (5 bases each). The sequenced sample was blood. The receptor was isolated from a woman aged 80 or over in good health. CDR3 nucleotide sequence: TGTGCCAGCAGTGTACAGCGCCCGGGGCGCTACGAGCAGTACTTC. This encodes CASSVQRPGRYEQYF.